A single T cell receptor beta chain is shown here with its context. There are a few counts of this clonotype. Which antigen it targets is not known. No much larger clone exists at a distance of one base, and base qualities are not known. V has 1 base trimmed and J has 5 bases trimmed; junction bases matching no gene number 6. The CDR3 spans 17 residues, from the cysteine through the phenylalanine. Only the CDR3 portion is preserved as DNA: 51 bases, with reading frame beginning at the first base. In the germline V gene, CDR1 corresponds to MGHRA and CDR2 to YSYEKL. These data are taken from a study of blood T cells in healthy people across ages (dated by TCRdb to 2013 to 2016). For the study in its entirety: In model experiments, template switching captured about one uniquely barcoded TCR beta cDNA molecule for every two T cells. Age-related changes in TCR beta repertoire diversity were measured in the study by deep sequencing normalized with unique cDNA molecular identifiers. The donors were divided into four age groups: young (average around 16 years), middle-aged (roughly 42), aged (approximately 64) and long-lived (approximately 74). To avoid experimental bias, donors of different ages were spread randomly across the sequencing lanes. Using the same blood draw, the study looked at two additional independent replicas of 1 million unique cDNA reads for two donors, one aged 18 to 30 and the other aged 80 or older. Results the study describes overall, beyond this receptor: The percentage of naive T cells measured by flow cytometry correlated strongly with observed TCR beta diversity. Observed TCR beta diversity per million T cells fell roughly linearly with age, and a significant reduction was already apparent by age around 44. Because donor CMV infection status was unknown, age-related changes in expanded clonotypes were potentially confounded. Bulk unsorted PBMC profiling prevented conclusive comparison of naive and antigen-experienced compartments. Estimates of total diversity based on one million sequenced T cells were considered lower bounds and underestimates. Compared with the aged group, the long-lived group had more naive CD4+ T cells, fewer expanded clones and increased TCR diversity, suggesting age selection.

The library was obtained by 5' RACE. The sequencing machine was an Illumina HiSeq 2500. A second PCR of about 6 to 11 cycles was performed with a sample-barcoded 5' primer and a J-beta primer mix. A unique molecular identifier was introduced onto each TCR beta cDNA molecule by a template-switch 5' adaptor carrying 12 random nucleotides. Each sample yielded at least 3 million CDR3-containing paired-end reads. The Mint cDNA synthesis kit, primed by a TRBC-specific oligonucleotide, was used to synthesize first-strand cDNA from all RNA. Following uracil-DNA glycosylase treatment, all cDNA underwent a first 18-cycle PCR with the universal primers M1SS and BC2_uni_R. On the authors' methods: Each sample was normalized by randomly selecting 1 million high-quality reads, each carrying a distinct molecular identifier. Reads sharing molecular identifiers were discarded rather than binned into consensus sequences. MiTCR, set to a Q25 quality threshold and the strictest error-elimination algorithm, was used for CDR3 identification, clonotype clustering and error correction. A nonparametric unseen species model using Euler transformation provided a lower-bound estimate of total TCR beta diversity. TCRdb reprocessed the public reads (quality trimming at Q25 with fastp, clone calling with MiXCR) and kept in-frame beta chains. Each record represents a unique CDR3 protein, reported with the most common genes and DNA among its rows. These V and J calls originate from TCRdb's pipeline instead of the authors' own analysis. The table for this sample lists 700,000 or so distinct CDR3 sequences; approximately 40% of them were counted only once. The ten largest make up about 30% of the sample.

The donors were under 40 Caucasian individuals from Russia, aged roughly 6 to 100 years, who were systemically healthy. Each donor gave 8 to 10 milliliters of peripheral blood, collected into EDTA-treated Vacutainer tubes. Ficoll-Paque density-gradient centrifugation was used to isolate PBMCs, with at least 6.5 million per sample. Trizol reagent was used to extract total RNA from the PBMCs, yielding at least 5.5 micrograms per sample. Naive CD45RAhigh/CD27high T cell percentages were measured by flow cytometry on a PBMC aliquot from every donor. Sequencing was performed on blood. The chain links TRBV4-1 with TRBJ1-6, and 9 bases in between align with TRBD1. The receptor was derived from an elderly man in good health. The CDR3 loop reads CASSQVGTGRNNSPLHF. Read as DNA, the sequence is TGCGCCAGCAGCCAAGTCGGGACAGGGCGGAATAATTCACCCCTCCACTTT.